The 19 T cell receptor beta chains listed next were all sequenced from one sample in a study of radiotherapy plus CTLA-4 blockade in lung cancer. Only in-frame clones appear in the TCRdb table, and some are missing; sequencing was by immunoSEQ multiplex PCR. Among around 82,000 clones listed, roughly four fifths were seen once. Sample: peripheral blood, taken from a patient treated with radiotherapy plus ipilimumab. These receptors all come from a human donor with non-small cell lung cancer who had stable disease on radiotherapy plus ipilimumab.

V is TRBV25-1 and J is TRBJ2-7; perhaps TRBD2 as D (5 bases). CDR3 length: 13 residues. V dropped 7 bases and J dropped 7 bases, with 17 bases sitting between them. Germline V gene data show CDR1 as MGHDK and CDR2 as SYGVNS. CDR3 region: CASTRHGVGEQYF. The CDR3 DNA reads TGTGCCAGCACCCGACACGGGGTGGGGGAGCAGTACTTC.

The chain links TRBV10-2 to TRBJ2-4; 7 positions agree with TRBD1. The V segment lost 2 bases and the J segment 2 bases; nucleotides outside the gene matches: 9. The germline V gene encodes CDR1 WSHSY and CDR2 SAAADI. This CDR3 contains 17 residues. The CDR3 DNA is TGCGCCAGCAGTGAGCAGGGGGTTCTGGGGACCAAAAACATTCAGTACTTC. Encoded protein: CASSEQGVLGTKNIQYF.

This chain joins TRBV2 and TRBJ2-1, with 8 bases identical to TRBD1. Unmatched junction bases numbered 7, after V lost 4 bases and J lost 5 bases. The CDR3 is made up of 15 amino acids. Germline V lookup: CDR1 SNHLY, CDR2 FYNNEI. The CDR3 sequence: CASSAQDRVNNEQFF. CDR3 DNA sequence: TGTGCCAGCAGTGCCCAGGACAGGGTAAACAATGAGCAGTTCTTC.

The CDR3 protein is CASSQDAGSPRETQYF. DNA for the CDR3: TGTGCCAGCAGCCAAGATGCGGGATCACCCCGAGAGACCCAGTACTTC. This chain joins TRBV14 and TRBJ2-5; perhaps TRBD2 as D (6 bases). Germline V CDR1 and CDR2: SGHDN, FVKESK. The CDR3 covers 16 residues. Trimming shortened V by 0 bases and J by 4 bases, and 15 bases separated the two germline ends.

The chain carries TRBV9 and TRBJ2-3, with 8 bases identical to TRBD1. Germline assignment: CDR1 SGDLS and CDR2 YYNGEE. The CDR3 spans 15 residues. J lost 2 bases, V lost 4 bases, and 6 bases had no gene match. This CDR3 reads CASSTTTGATDTQYF. CDR3 sequence (DNA): TGTGCCAGCAGCACGACGACAGGGGCCACAGATACGCAGTATTTT.

The J gene is TRBJ2-6, the V gene TRBV7-3, with a weak D call TRBD2 (6 bases). The germline V gene encodes CDR1 SGHTA and CDR2 FQGTGA. V shed 0 bases and J shed 2 bases, with 8 bases lying between them. This CDR3 is 16 amino acids long. CDR3 region: CASSLTPGAGANVLTF. In DNA, the CDR3 is TGTGCCAGCAGCTTAACCCCGGGGGCTGGGGCCAACGTCCTGACTTTC.

The rearrangement joins TRBV2 to TRBJ2-3; unclear D gene. Trimming removed 7 bases at V and 6 bases at J, with 8 bases between. Germline V CDR1 and CDR2: SNHLY, FYNNEI. This CDR3 has 11 residues. The CDR3 region is CASMGADTQYF. The CDR3 DNA is TGTGCCAGCATGGGCGCGGATACGCAGTATTTT.

This clone was counted only a few times. The gene calls are TRBV6-1 and TRBJ1-2; D perhaps matches TRBD1 (5 bases). The CDR3 spans 13 residues. The V gene's germline CDR1 is MNHNS and CDR2 SASEGT. Trimming removed 3 bases at V and 5 bases at J, with 10 bases between. CDR3 bases: TGTGCCAGCAGTGAGGCGACAGTGTATGGCTACACCTTC. Encoded protein: CASSEATVYGYTF.

The CDR3 nucleotides read TGCAGCGCCGGACAGGGGGCAGGATCACCCCTCCACTTT. Its translation: CSAGQGAGSPLHF. The chain has TRBV29-1 and TRBJ1-6, with 11 nucleotides matching TRBD1. The germline CDR1 and CDR2 sequences are SQVTM and ANQGSEA. This CDR3 region has 13 residues. With 7 bases clipped from V and 10 bases from J, the junction kept 6 bases outside the gene matches.

The chain carries TRBV7-9 and TRBJ2-5; D possibly corresponds to TRBD2 (6 bases). Gene TRBJ2-7 matches the end of the DNA better, so the J call may be wrong. CDR1 SEHNR and CDR2 FQNEAQ come from the germline V gene (reference sequence). The CDR3 runs 15 residues. The CDR3 DNA reads as TGTGCCAGCAGCTTAGTGGTAGGGGAGGCCTACGAGCAGTACTTC. Translated, it gives CASSLVVGEAYEQYF.

The chain couples TRBV18 to TRBJ1-1; the match to TRBD1 covers 9 bases. The CDR3 length is 16 residues. Germline V gene sequence: CDR1 KGHSH, CDR2 LQKENI. V lost 2 bases to trimming and J lost 1 base; unmatched junction nucleotides: 5. The DNA of the CDR3 is TGTGCCAGCTCACCAATACAGGGGGCTGGGAACACTGAAGCTTTCTTT. Amino acid sequence: CASSPIQGAGNTEAFF.

Only a few counts were recorded for this clone. The chain couples TRBV2 to TRBJ2-3; tentatively, D is TRBD1 or TRBD2 (6 bases each). With 3 bases removed from V and 0 bases from J, the gap between germline ends came to 13 bases. The CDR3 loop spans 16 amino acids. Germline CDR1 and CDR2: SNHLY and FYNNEI. CDR3 sequence: CASSDSSGASTDTQYF. CDR3 in DNA: TGTGCCAGCAGTGACTCTTCGGGGGCTAGCACAGATACGCAGTATTTT.

The chain recombines TRBV25-1 with TRBJ2-2, with 10 bases matching TRBD2. Germline V lookup: CDR1 MGHDK, CDR2 SYGVNS. CDR3 size: 18 residues. The junction had 5 bases not matched to a gene; V was cut back by 0 bases and J by 1 base. The CDR3 here is CASSEYLRLAGNTGELFF. CDR3 bases: TGTGCCAGCAGTGAATATCTTAGACTAGCGGGGAACACCGGGGAGCTGTTTTTT.

The genes are TRBV10-2 and TRBJ2-5; D perhaps matches TRBD1 (6 bases). The V end was cut by 6 bases, the J end by 5 bases, with 16 bases between. Germline V gene lookup returns CDR1 WSHSY and CDR2 SAAADI. There are 14 residues in the CDR3. CDR3 DNA sequence: TGCGCCAGCAGGCCGACAGGCGCTAAGGAGACCCAGTACTTC. It is translated as CASRPTGAKETQYF.

The rearrangement joins TRBV13 to TRBJ2-7; 7 bases match TRBD1. The CDR3 extends over 12 amino acids. CDR1 is PRHDT, CDR2 FYEKMQ, per germline (reference sequence). J was trimmed by 6 bases and V by 6 bases; bases with no gene match: 5. CDR3 DNA sequence: TGTGCCAGCAGAAGACAGGGAACCGAGCAGTACTTC. Protein sequence: CASRRQGTEQYF.

The chain recombines TRBV28 with TRBJ1-2; 9 nucleotides match TRBD1. CDR1 is MDHEN, CDR2 SYDVKM, per germline. Unmatched junction bases numbered 14, after V lost 7 bases and J lost 5 bases. CDR3 length: 16 amino acids. The CDR3 DNA reads as TGTGCCAGCATGGGTTCTCCGGGACAGGGTTCTTATGGCTACACCTTC. Amino acid sequence: CASMGSPGQGSYGYTF.

The chain has TRBV18 and TRBJ2-2; TRBD1 matches 7 bases. J lost 4 bases, V lost 1 base, and 6 bases had no gene match. This CDR3 is built from 16 residues. Per germline, CDR1 KGHSH and CDR2 LQKENI. The CDR3 nucleotides read TGTGCCAGCTCACCACGCGGACAGGAGGTCACCGGGGAGCTGTTTTTT. The encoded protein is CASSPRGQEVTGELFF.

CDR3 in DNA: TGTGCCAGCAGTCCCCCTACAGGCCGGGGGGCTGAAGCTTTCTTT. This encodes CASSPPTGRGAEAFF. The chain employs TRBV2 and TRBJ1-1; D is possibly TRBD1 (5 bases). Trimming left V 5 bases short and J 6 bases short, with 19 bases between. The germline V gene encodes CDR1 SNHLY and CDR2 FYNNEI. This CDR3 comprises 15 residues. Based on the CDR3 plus reference TRBV2 and TRBJ1-1, the full variable domain is EPEVTQTPSHQVTQMGQEVILRCVPISNHLYFYWYRQILGQKVEFLVSFYNNEISEKSEIFDDQFSVERPDGSNFTLKIRSTKLEDSAMYFCASSPPTGRGAEAFFGQGTRLTVV.

This chain connects TRBV5-4 to TRBJ2-2; 10 nucleotides agree with TRBD2. This CDR3 has 18 residues. CDR1 is SGHNT, CDR2 YYREEE, per germline (reference sequence). V was clipped by 1 base and J by 1 base; unmatched bases: 7. The CDR3 reads CASSLSPSGGRNTGELFF. The CDR3 nucleotides are TGTGCCAGCAGCTTGTCGCCTAGCGGGGGCCGGAACACCGGGGAGCTGTTTTTT.